This entry concerns a single TCR beta chain. Germline V CDR1 and CDR2: SGHTA, FQGTGA. V was shortened by 4 bases and J by 8 bases, with 15 bases between the two germline ends. This CDR3 has 15 residues. This record belongs to a study of blood T cells in healthy people across ages. Donors ranged from about 6 to 90 years old and were healthy Caucasians in Russia. Primers used in a second PCR of roughly 6 to 11 cycles were a sample-barcoded 5' primer and a J-beta primer mix. Each cDNA molecule received a tag from a template-switch adaptor that had 12 random nucleotides. MiXCR, run by TCRdb on the 5' RACE reads, gives a single entry per CDR3 protein. Of about 680,000 distinct CDR3 sequences in the sample, 45% to 50% were seen once.

This TCR derives from a woman aged 60-70 years in good health. The chain couples TRBV7-3 to TRBJ1-6; D might be TRBD1 (6 bases). The sample taken for sequencing was blood. Written as DNA, the CDR3 is TGTGCCAGCAGCTCACAGACAGGCGTCGATTCACCCCTCCACTTT. Its protein is CASSSQTGVDSPLHF.